These 17 T cell receptor beta chains share one sample of origin, sequenced in a study of blood T cell repertoires in COVID-19. Sequenced by immunoSEQ multiplex PCR; TCRdb stores in-frame clones only, minus some. The sample yields fewer than 250,000 clones, roughly nine tenths seen once. Sequenced input: peripheral blood. Source of these receptors: a man aged 55 to 69 with COVID-19, enrolled during active disease.

The chain couples TRBV6-2 or TRBV6-3 to TRBJ2-1, with TRBD2 matching 9 bases. Trimming removed 5 bases from V and 2 bases from J; junction bases left unmatched: 4. The CDR3 sequence is 15 residues long. The V gene's germline CDR1 is MNHEY and CDR2 SVGEGT. The CDR3 region is CASSRSSGTYNEQFF. For the CDR3, the DNA is TGTGCCAGCAGTAGGTCTAGCGGGACCTACAATGAGCAGTTCTTC.

The chain employs TRBV6-2 or TRBV6-3 and TRBJ2-7; 10 nucleotides line up with TRBD2. Germline V gene lookup returns CDR1 MNHEY and CDR2 SVGEGT. This CDR3 comprises 14 residues. Germline trimming cut 2 bases from V and 4 bases from J; bases unmatched to any gene: 2. This CDR3 reads CASSYVAGGYEQYF. Here the CDR3 DNA reads TGTGCCAGCAGTTACGTAGCGGGGGGTTACGAGCAGTACTTC.

V gene TRBV27 combines with J gene TRBJ2-1, with TRBD1 matching over 7 bases. Germline V CDR1 and CDR2: MNHEY, SMNVEV (reference sequence). The CDR3 consists of 13 residues. V dropped 2 bases and J dropped 6; count of bases not matched to a gene: 1. CDR3 DNA sequence: TGTGCCAGCAGTTTAAACAGGGGCAATGAGCAGTTCTTC. This codes for CASSLNRGNEQFF.

The J gene is TRBJ2-3, the V gene TRBV6-5; TRBD1 matches at 7 bases. Germline V gene lookup returns CDR1 MNHEY and CDR2 SVGAGI. This CDR3 region has 16 residues. Trimming at V came to 4 bases and at J to 2 bases, leaving 9 bases not matched to a gene. CDR3 in DNA: TGTGCCAGCAGTTTTGGGACAGTGATAACCACAGATACGCAGTATTTT. It yields the protein CASSFGTVITTDTQYF.

The chain joins TRBV12-3 or TRBV12-4 to TRBJ2-7, with D possibly being TRBD2 (6 bases). This CDR3 contains 12 residues. V was trimmed by 3 bases and J by 5 bases, leaving 8 bases between them. CDR3 in amino acids: CASSFRRDEQYF. The CDR3 bases are TGTGCCAGCAGTTTTCGGAGGGACGAGCAGTACTTC.

J is TRBJ2-6 and V is TRBV6-2 or TRBV6-3, with D maybe TRBD1 (6 bases). The CDR3 has 16 amino acids. V was trimmed by 2 bases and J by 0 bases, leaving 8 bases between them. Germline V gives CDR1 MNHEY, CDR2 SVGEGT. The CDR3 sequence: CASSYGQSSGANVLTF. In DNA form, the CDR3 reads TGTGCCAGCAGTTACGGACAGTCCTCTGGGGCCAACGTCCTGACTTTC.

The V call is TRBV11-2, the J call TRBJ2-5; 7 nucleotides align to TRBD1. The trim removed 3 bases at V and 1 base at J, leaving 5 bases unmatched. The CDR3 length is 15 residues. The V gene's germline CDR1 is SGHAT and CDR2 FQNNGV. DNA for the CDR3: TGTGCCAGCAGCTTTCTACAGGGGACCCAAGAGACCCAGTACTTC. The encoded protein is CASSFLQGTQETQYF.

This clone appeared a single time. The V gene is TRBV29-1, the J gene TRBJ1-2, with no clear D. CDR3 length: 13 residues. With 3 bases removed from V and 1 base from J, the gap between germline ends came to 9 bases. The germline V gene encodes CDR1 SQVTM and CDR2 ANQGSEA. The CDR3 sequence is CSVEEAFNYGYTF. As DNA, the CDR3 is TGCAGCGTTGAGGAGGCATTTAACTATGGCTACACCTTC.

The CDR3 is CASSQRLAGEGTKNIQYF. In DNA form, the CDR3 reads TGCGCCAGCAGCCAAAGACTAGCGGGAGAGGGGACCAAAAACATTCAGTACTTC. V is TRBV4-3 and J is TRBJ2-4; 12 nucleotides line up with TRBD2. With 2 bases clipped from V and 2 bases from J, the junction kept 7 bases outside the gene matches. This CDR3 region has 18 residues. Germline V CDR1 and CDR2: LGHNA, YSLEER.

This chain uses TRBV5-1 with TRBJ1-4; 9 bases are a match to TRBD1. The J segment lost 5 bases and the V segment lost 3 bases, leaving 5 bases of the junction unmatched. From germline, CDR1 is SGHRS and CDR2 YFSETQ. The CDR3 consists of 15 residues. CDR3 protein: CASSWGDRENEKLFF. The CDR3 nucleotides read TGCGCCAGCAGCTGGGGGGACAGGGAAAATGAAAAACTGTTTTTT.

Points on this clone: This CDR3 is also generated by other DNA sequences in the sample. The gene calls are TRBV7-3 and TRBJ2-1, with TRBD2 matching 11 bases. Germline V CDR1 and CDR2: SGHTA, FQGTGA. This CDR3 is 17 amino acids long. Losses at the gene ends were 2 bases for V and 1 base for J; bases not matched to a gene: 4. The DNA for the CDR3 is TGTGCCAGCAGCTTAGGACTAGCGGGCGGATCCTACAATGAGCAGTTCTTC. Protein: CASSLGLAGGSYNEQFF. The full variable domain, in which reference TRBV7-3 and TRBJ2-1 provide the parts outside the CDR3, is GAGVSQTPSNKVTEKGKYVELRCDPISGHTALYWYRQSLGQGPEFLIYFQGTGAADDSGLPNDRFFAVRPEGSVSTLKIQRTERGDSAVYLCASSLGLAGGSYNEQFFGPGTRLTVL.

The chain has TRBV5-4 and TRBJ1-2; a possible D gene is TRBD1 (6 bases). CDR1 is SGHNT and CDR2 is YYREEE in the germline V gene (reference sequence). The CDR3 contains 16 residues. V was trimmed by 2 bases and J by 7 bases, leaving 21 bases between them. CDR3 amino acids: CASSFWEGGSGRGYTF. The CDR3 DNA reads as TGTGCCAGCAGCTTTTGGGAGGGGGGCTCGGGGCGTGGCTACACCTTC.

The gene calls are TRBV7-8 and TRBJ2-7; 7 bases are shared with TRBD1. Germline-derived CDR1 and CDR2 are SGHVS and FQNEAQ. The CDR3 is made up of 15 amino acids. V lost 5 bases and J lost 1; bases outside the gene matches: 8. DNA for the CDR3: TGTGCCAGCAGCCGACCAGACAGGGCATCCTACGAGCAGTACTTC. Residues: CASSRPDRASYEQYF.

This sequence joins TRBV19 and TRBJ2-1; a possible D gene is TRBD2 (5 bases). The germline V gene encodes CDR1 LNHDA and CDR2 SQIVND (reference sequence). The length of the CDR3 is 14 residues. The V and J ends lost 8 bases and 3 bases respectively, with 14 bases between them. In nucleotides, the CDR3 is TGTGCCAGTGGGAGCGGACGGAGCTACAATGAGCAGTTCTTC. This sequence encodes CASGSGRSYNEQFF.

This rearrangement joins TRBV29-1 to TRBJ1-2; D gene uncertain. CDR3 length equals 11 residues. The germline gives CDR1 SQVTM, CDR2 ANQGSEA. The ends were cut back, 5 bases at V and 8 bases at J, with 12 bases in the middle. The CDR3 region is CSVSTPGGYTF. The DNA for the CDR3 is TGCAGCGTTTCAACCCCCGGGGGCTACACCTTC.

The rearrangement links TRBV12-5 to TRBJ2-7, with D perhaps matching TRBD1 (5 bases). V lost 4 bases and J 2 bases, leaving 9 bases between the germline ends. The CDR3 covers 13 residues. The V gene's germline CDR1 is LGHNT and CDR2 FRNRAP. The CDR3 protein is CASGSDTPYEQYF. The DNA for the CDR3 is TGTGCTAGTGGTTCGGACACCCCCTACGAGCAGTACTTC.

The chain employs TRBV7-9 and TRBJ2-2; 9 bases line up with TRBD2. This CDR3 region has 18 residues. The germline V gene has CDR1 SEHNR and CDR2 FQNEAQ (reference sequence). V shed 5 bases, J shed 6 bases, and the junction held 16 bases outside the gene matches. CDR3 in amino acids: CASSPGTGGRALPGELFF. The CDR3 coding sequence is TGTGCCAGCAGCCCGGGCACGGGCGGGAGGGCCCTCCCCGGGGAGCTGTTTTTT. Combining the CDR3 with reference TRBV7-9 and TRBJ2-2 gives the whole variable domain DTGVSQNPRHKITKRGQNVTFRCDPISEHNRLYWYRQTLGQGPEFLTYFQNEAQLEKSRLLSDRFSAERPKGSFSTLEIQRTEQGDSAMYLCASSPGTGGRALPGELFFGEGSRLTVL.